The following is a T cell receptor beta chain sequence with its context. This clonotype was seen only a few times. There is no known antigen for this receptor. No base-level quality is on record; no much larger clone is a single base apart. This sample stems from a study of vaccination and CD4 T cells after COVID-19 (dated by TCRdb to the early 2020s). Broadly, across the study: SARS-CoV-2 positivity had been established in the convalescent patients by nasal swab PCR, and mild disease was recorded in under ten of these patients and severe disease in one. Culture stimuli were overlapping spike peptide pools from SARS-CoV-2 and from the common cold coronaviruses HCoV-NL63, HCoV-OC43 and HCoV-229E. Post-vaccine blood samples were obtained a median of approximately 70 days after the second vaccine dose, with a range of roughly 14 to 241 days. Post-COVID blood samples were collected from convalescent patients a median of approximately 100 days after diagnosis, with a range of about 30 to 180 days. In under twelve COVID-19 convalescent patients and a few infection-naive healthy vaccine recipients, researchers compared the spike-specific CD4+ TCR repertoire from before mRNA vaccination with the repertoire from after. Control cultures used a CEFX viral epitope pool as positive control, an HIV-1 Nef peptide pool as negative control, or no peptide. Participants got two doses of the Pfizer-BioNTech BNT162b2 vaccine (n=8) or two doses of the Moderna mRNA-1273 vaccine (n=2). Six males and four females were included in the convalescent cohort, with two Hispanic individuals, seven Caucasians, two Asians and one multiracial person represented. Overall study outcomes, separate from this receptor: Relatively few convalescent patients were included in the study, and early timepoints after natural infection were not analyzed. Of the vaccine-specific clones found in convalescent patients, nearly all (304 of 307) were mono-reactive for SARS-CoV-2 spike instead of being cross-reactive with common cold coronaviruses. Although the median number of SARS-CoV-2-reactive clonotypes went up from more than 20 after infection to some 40 after vaccination, the increase was not significant. In convalescent patients, a median around 86% of post-vaccine SARS-CoV-2-reactive clones were detected only after vaccination, and vaccine-specific priming was suggested by this finding.

Spanning cysteine to phenylalanine, the CDR3 consists of 20 amino acids. Kept here is only the CDR3 DNA, which spans 60 bases and is read in frame from base 1. Library preparation employed PCR. At the Johns Hopkins FTIC core, DNA from the cultured CD4+ T cells underwent TCR sequencing with the Oncomine TCR Beta short-read assay. Genomic DNA was extracted from the cultured CD4+ T cells with the QIAamp micro DNA kit. Oncomine TCR Beta libraries made from cultured CD4+ T cells were pooled using unique dual indexes and sequenced on an Illumina iSeq 100. The study's processing was this. Non-productive sequences were filtered out, and CDR3s that did not start with C, did not end with F or W, or were shorter than 7 amino acids were discarded. The MANAFEST web application identified antigen-specific clonotypes by comparing peptide-stimulated wells against reference wells and other culture wells. To be called positive, a clone needed an FDR below 0.05, an odds ratio above 5, and a productive frequency above 0.1% in at least two of three replicate wells. Cross-reactive clonotypes were defined as significantly expanded in both SARS-CoV-2 spike wells and at least one common cold coronavirus spike condition. Using R version 3.6.1, CDR3 homology was evaluated through Levenshtein distances (stringdist) along with unrooted phylogenetic trees (ape). TCRdb redid the processing of the public reads, applying fastp at Q25 and MiXCR, and retained in-frame beta chains. Each entry is one CDR3 protein sequence, shown with its most common DNA and genes. The V and J calls reflect TCRdb's pipeline rather than the authors' work. This sample has 20,000 or so distinct CDR3 sequences in its table, and 44% of those were observed once. Approximately 24% of the sample is taken by the ten largest.

The sample's treatment or condition label, in plain terms: roughly 11-day PBMC culture with coronavirus spike peptide pools or control peptides (ViraFEST assay). The ViraFEST assay was used in the study, in which antigen-specific T cells were expanded with peptide pools and expanded clonotypes were subsequently identified by TCR sequencing. Positive SARS-CoV-2 PCR tests in the convalescent patients dated from March to December 2020, before Alpha, Beta and Delta variants emerged in the United States. About 2 million PBMCs per well were cultured in IMDM with roughly 5.5% human AB serum and approximately 10 IU/ml IL-2, plus 10 ug/ml peptide pools. Half of the culture medium was replaced with fresh IL-2-containing medium on days 3 and 7. After 10 to 11 days of culture, CD4+ T cells were isolated by negative selection with the EasySep CD4+ T cell isolation kit. Ficoll-Paque Plus gradient centrifugation was used to isolate PBMCs from whole blood, and the isolated PBMCs were then either used fresh or cryopreserved at -140C. Each culture condition was generally run in triplicate wells.

This sequence was found in a human donor who had recovered from COVID-19. The sample was CD4+ T cells from blood, cultured in vitro, taken before SARS-CoV-2 vaccination. This sequence uses TRBV21-1 and TRBJ1-5; the table calls TRBD1, which could not be checked here. TRBV21-1 is tagged as a pseudogene. The CDR3 in this case is CASSKGRPGRGQGLNQPQHF. The DNA is as follows: TGTGCCAGCAGCAAAGGGCGCCCTGGTCGAGGACAGGGTTTGAATCAGCCCCAGCATTTT.